This T cell receptor beta chain was obtained from a study of metastatic and nonmetastatic thyroid tumors (TCRdb year 2020). Looking at the study overall: The researchers compared repertoires between peripheral blood samples and tumor or nodule tissue samples from patients with malignant or benign thyroid disease. The paper's findings and limits, for the study overall: In both blood and tumor samples, malignant tumors were reported to have significantly higher TCR beta diversity than benign nodules.

According to the germline V gene, CDR1 reads MDHEN and CDR2 reads SYDVKM. Spanning cysteine to phenylalanine, the CDR3 consists of 18 amino acids. Only CDR3 DNA remains: 54 bases, in frame from the first base. Library preparation employed PCR. Sequencing was performed on an Illumina HiSeq 4000. The TCR beta-chain CDR3 region of each patient was profiled by high-throughput sequencing. The published analysis was carried out like this. Drawing on CDR3 differences between clinicopathological groups, the researchers built a classifier meant to tell apart patients with distant-metastatic papillary thyroid cancer. Repertoire diversity was assessed with the Shannon index, and tumor-blood repertoire similarity with the Morisita-Horn index. TCRdb reprocessed the public reads (quality trimming at Q25 with fastp, clone calling with MiXCR) and kept in-frame beta chains. These V and J calls derive from TCRdb rather than the authors' analysis. This sample gives about 12,000 clones in total; 25% to 40% of them show up just once. Of the sample, roughly 13% falls within the top ten clones.

No patient had received any treatment before thyroid surgery. The study retrospectively analysed patient clinical samples collected from about 2012 to 2018 using T-cell receptor beta sequencing. This clone was picked up a small number of times. Its recognized antigen is unknown. One end of the junction does not line up with germline, which may come from a read error. Recombination linked TRBV28 to TRBJ2-6, with the D gene not clear enough to name. The receptor comes from a male donor with papillary thyroid cancer or a benign thyroid nodule (not recorded which). Some clones in this sample may be carry-over from other donors' samples. The sample was tumor tissue. At the DNA level, the sequence is TGTGCCAGCGGTTTCGGTGAAGGGTGCATCTCTGGGGCCAACGTCCTGACTTTC. Its coded protein is CASGFGEGCISGANVLTF.